This T cell receptor beta chain was identified in a study of T cell responses to AZD1222 COVID-19 vaccine. Here immunoSEQ multiplex PCR was the method, and the copy in TCRdb shows in-frame clones only, minus some. The sample has 46,000 or so clones; about 90% are singletons. The clonotype comes from an adult who received the AZD1222 COVID-19 vaccine. Sequencing was performed on peripheral blood, taken 28 days after the second AZD1222 dose.

The CDR3 coding sequence is TGTGCCAGCAGCCTTGGGGACTACCGAGGGGTGAGGGATACGCAGTATTTT. Translating gives CASSLGDYRGVRDTQYF. The gene calls are TRBV7-6 and TRBJ2-3, with TRBD2 matching over 7 bases. Unmatched junction bases numbered 17, after V lost 5 bases and J lost 6 bases. The germline V gene encodes CDR1 SGHVS and CDR2 FNYEAQ. CDR3 length: 17 residues.